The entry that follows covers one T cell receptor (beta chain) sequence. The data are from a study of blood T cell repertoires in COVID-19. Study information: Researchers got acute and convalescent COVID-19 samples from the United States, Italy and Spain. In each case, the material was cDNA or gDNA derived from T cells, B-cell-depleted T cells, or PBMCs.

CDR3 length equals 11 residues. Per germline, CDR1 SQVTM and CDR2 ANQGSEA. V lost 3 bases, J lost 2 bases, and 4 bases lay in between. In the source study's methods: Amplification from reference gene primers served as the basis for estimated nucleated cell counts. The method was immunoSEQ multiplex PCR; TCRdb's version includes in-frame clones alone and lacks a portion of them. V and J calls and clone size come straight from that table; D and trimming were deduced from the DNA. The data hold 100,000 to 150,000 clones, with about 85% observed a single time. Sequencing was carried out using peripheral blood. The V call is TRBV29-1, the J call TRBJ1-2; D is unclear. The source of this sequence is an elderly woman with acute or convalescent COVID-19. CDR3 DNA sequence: TGCAGCGTTGAGTCAAACTATGGCTACACCTTC. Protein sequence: CSVESNYGYTF.